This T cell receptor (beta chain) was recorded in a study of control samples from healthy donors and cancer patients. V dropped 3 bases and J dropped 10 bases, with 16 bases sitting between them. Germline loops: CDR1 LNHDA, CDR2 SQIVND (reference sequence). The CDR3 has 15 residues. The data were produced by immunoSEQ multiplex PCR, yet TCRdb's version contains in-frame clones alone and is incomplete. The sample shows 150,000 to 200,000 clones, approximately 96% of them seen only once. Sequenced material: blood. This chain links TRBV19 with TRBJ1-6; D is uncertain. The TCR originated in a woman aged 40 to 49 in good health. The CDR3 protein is CASSMSPGVKSPLHF. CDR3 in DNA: TGTGCCAGTAGTATGAGCCCCGGGGTTAAATCACCCCTCCACTTT.